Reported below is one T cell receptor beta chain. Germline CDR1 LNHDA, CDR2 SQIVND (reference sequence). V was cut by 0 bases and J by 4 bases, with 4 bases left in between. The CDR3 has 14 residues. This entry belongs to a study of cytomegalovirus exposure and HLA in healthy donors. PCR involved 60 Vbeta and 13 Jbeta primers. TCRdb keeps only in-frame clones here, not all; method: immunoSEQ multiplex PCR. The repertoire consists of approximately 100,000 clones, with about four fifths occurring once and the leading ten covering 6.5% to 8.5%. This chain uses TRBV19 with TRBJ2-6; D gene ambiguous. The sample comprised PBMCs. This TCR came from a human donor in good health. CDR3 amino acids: CASSIDPGANVLTF. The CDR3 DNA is TGTGCCAGTAGTATAGATCCAGGGGCCAACGTCCTGACTTTC.